This T cell receptor beta chain was sequenced in a study of regulatory T cells in long-lasting Graves disease. Whole-study findings and limits: New patients shared 970 or so public clonotypes, and persistent patients shared more, with about 2,700.

CDR3 size: 16 residues. Germline values: CDR1 KGHSH, CDR2 LQKENI. V was clipped by 2 bases and J by 5 bases; unmatched bases: 9. HTBI primers from iRepertoire and Arm-PCR of CDR3 regions yielded the TCR beta libraries. TCRdb analysed the multiplex PCR reads with MiXCR anew, one entry per CDR3 protein. The table lists some 450,000 distinct CDR3 sequences, about a quarter of them singletons. Time point: persistent/refractory GD, antithyroid drugs over 5 years with positive TRAb. PBMC-derived RNA was used for the TCR library. Peripheral blood, roughly 9.2 milliliters per patient, was collected in EDTA tubes. In this sample, this clonotype turned up many times. Its antigen is undetermined.

The V and J genes are TRBV18 and TRBJ2-5; 9 nucleotides match TRBD2. The sample here was peripheral blood mononuclear cells (PBMCs), taken when the disease was refractory, from a patient treated with antithyroid drugs. The clonotype originates from a female donor with Graves disease. This chain's CDR3 is CASSPSGTSLGETQYF. The CDR3 DNA reads TGTGCCAGCTCACCATCCGGGACTAGCCTTGGGGAGACCCAGTACTTC.